This T cell receptor (beta chain) was recorded in a study of cytomegalovirus exposure and HLA in healthy donors. Study-wide results and limits: Rare TCR sequences dominated, though some public TCRs recurred in many donors. Presence/absence analyses supposed approximately even sequencing depth among donors.

Primers for the PCR totalled 60 Vbeta and 13 Jbeta. Generated by immunoSEQ multiplex PCR, the TCRdb table keeps only in-frame clones and is missing some. In the table there are under 200,000 clones, roughly 80% of which are singletons. V lost 11 bases to trimming and J lost 0 bases, with 13 bases between them. CDR3 length: 13 residues. Germline values: CDR1 MDHEN, CDR2 SYDVKM. A word on this clone: Its antigen is not identified.

V usage is TRBV28 and J usage is TRBJ1-1; D gene ambiguous. Material: PBMCs. The clonotype originates from a man aged 25 to 40 in good health and CMV-seronegative. The chain's CDR3 is CACAGSLNTEAFF. Written as DNA, the CDR3 is TGTGCCTGCGCCGGGAGCCTGAACACTGAAGCTTTCTTT.